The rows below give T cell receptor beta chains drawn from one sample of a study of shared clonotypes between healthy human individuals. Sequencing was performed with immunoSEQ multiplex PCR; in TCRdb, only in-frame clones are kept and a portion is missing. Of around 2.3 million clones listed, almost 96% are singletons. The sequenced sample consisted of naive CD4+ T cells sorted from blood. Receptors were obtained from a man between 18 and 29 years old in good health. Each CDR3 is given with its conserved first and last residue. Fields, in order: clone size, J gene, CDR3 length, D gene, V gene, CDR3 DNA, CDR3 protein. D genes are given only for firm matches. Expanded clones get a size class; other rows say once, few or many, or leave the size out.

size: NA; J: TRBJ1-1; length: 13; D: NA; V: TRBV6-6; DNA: TGTGCCAGCAGTTACTCGAACAGCCACTCAGCTTTCTTT; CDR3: CASSYSNSHSAFF
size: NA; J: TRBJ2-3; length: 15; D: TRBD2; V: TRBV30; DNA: TGTGCCTGGAGCGGACTAGCGACCAGCACAGATACGCAGTATTTT; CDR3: CAWSGLATSTDTQYF
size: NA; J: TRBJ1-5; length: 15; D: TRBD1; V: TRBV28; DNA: TGTGCCAGCAGTGGACAGGGAAGGGGCAATCAGCCCCAGCATTTT; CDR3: CASSGQGRGNQPQHF
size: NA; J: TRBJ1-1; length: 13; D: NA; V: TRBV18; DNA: TGTGCCAGCTCATCCCCTACAGGCATTGAAGCTTTCTTT; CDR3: CASSSPTGIEAFF
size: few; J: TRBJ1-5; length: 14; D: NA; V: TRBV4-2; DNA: TGTGCCAGCAGCTTTTACGTCGATAATCAGCCCCAGCATTTT; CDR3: CASSFYVDNQPQHF
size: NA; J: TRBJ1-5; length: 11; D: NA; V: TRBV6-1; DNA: TGTGCCAGCAGTGAACGTCAGCCCCAGCATTTT; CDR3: CASSERQPQHF
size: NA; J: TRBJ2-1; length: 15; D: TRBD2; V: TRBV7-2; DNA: TGTGCCAGCAGCTCCATAGCGGGAGGGTCCAATGAGCAGTTCTTC; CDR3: CASSSIAGGSNEQFF
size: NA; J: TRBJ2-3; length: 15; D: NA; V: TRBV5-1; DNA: TGCGCCAGCAGCTTGGATCGCAGTAGCACAGATACGCAGTATTTT; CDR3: CASSLDRSSTDTQYF
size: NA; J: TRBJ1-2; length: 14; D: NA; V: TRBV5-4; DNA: TGTGCCAGCAGCATAGACTATCAAGGAGGTGGCTACACCTTC; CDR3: CASSIDYQGGGYTF
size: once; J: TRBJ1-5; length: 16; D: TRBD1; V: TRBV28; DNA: TGTGCCAGCAGTTTAGCAGGGGGCGGAAGCAATCAGCCCCAGCATTTT; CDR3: CASSLAGGGSNQPQHF
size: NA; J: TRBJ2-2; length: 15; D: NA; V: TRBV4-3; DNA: TGCGCCAGCAGCCAAGAGTGGACCTACACCGGGGAGCTGTTTTTT; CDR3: CASSQEWTYTGELFF
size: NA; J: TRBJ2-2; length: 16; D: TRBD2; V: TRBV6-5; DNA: TGTGCCAGCAGTTACTCCGGGACTAGTCATACCGGGGAGCTGTTTTTT; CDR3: CASSYSGTSHTGELFF
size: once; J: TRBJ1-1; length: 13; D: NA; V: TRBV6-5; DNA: TGTGCCAGCAGGACAGGCTGGAACACTGAAGCTTTCTTT; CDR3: CASRTGWNTEAFF
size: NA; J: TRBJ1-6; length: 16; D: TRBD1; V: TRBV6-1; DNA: TGTGCCAGCAGTGACCGAAGGGACAGGGGTAATTCACCCCTCCACTTT; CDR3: CASSDRRDRGNSPLHF
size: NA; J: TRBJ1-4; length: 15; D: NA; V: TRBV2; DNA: TGTGCCAGCAGGTTCCAGAGAGCAACTAATGAAAAACTGTTTTTT; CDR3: CASRFQRATNEKLFF
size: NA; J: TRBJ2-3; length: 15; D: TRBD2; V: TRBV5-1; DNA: TGCGCCAGCAGCTTTACGGGGGGGCAGAAAGATACGCAGTATTTT; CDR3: CASSFTGGQKDTQYF
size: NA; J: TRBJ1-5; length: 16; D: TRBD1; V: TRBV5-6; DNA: TGTGCCAGCAGCTTGGCAGGGGGCAAGAGCAATCAGCCCCAGCATTTT; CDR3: CASSLAGGKSNQPQHF
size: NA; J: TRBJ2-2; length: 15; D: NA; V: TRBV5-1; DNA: TGCGCCAGCAGGACTAGAGGGGAGAACACCGGGGAGCTGTTTTTT; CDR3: CASRTRGENTGELFF
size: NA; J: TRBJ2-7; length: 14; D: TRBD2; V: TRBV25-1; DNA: TGTGCCAGCAGTGGCGGGAGGGCCGGATACGAGCAGTACTTC; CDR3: CASSGGRAGYEQYF
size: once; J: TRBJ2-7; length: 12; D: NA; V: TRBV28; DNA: TGTGCCAGCACCGACCGCTCCTACGAGCAGTACTTC; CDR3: CASTDRSYEQYF
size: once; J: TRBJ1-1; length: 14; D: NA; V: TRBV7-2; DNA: TGTGCCAGCAGCTTAGGCGGAGGGGTGGCTGAAGCTTTCTTT; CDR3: CASSLGGGVAEAFF
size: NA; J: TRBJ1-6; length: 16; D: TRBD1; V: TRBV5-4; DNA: TGTGCCAGCAGCCCGGGACAGGGGAGCATGTTTTCACCCCTCCACTTT; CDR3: CASSPGQGSMFSPLHF
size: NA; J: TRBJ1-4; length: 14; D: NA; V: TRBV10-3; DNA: TGTGCCACCAGGCCGACAGCAACTAATGAAAAACTGTTTTTT; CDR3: CATRPTATNEKLFF
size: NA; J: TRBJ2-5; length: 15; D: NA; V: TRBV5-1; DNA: TGCGCCAGCAGCAGGGGATCTTTGCAAGGCGAGACCCAGTACTTC; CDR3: CASSRGSLQGETQYF
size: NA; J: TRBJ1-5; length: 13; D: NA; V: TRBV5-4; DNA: TGTGCCAGCAGCTTGGGAGAAAATCAGCCCCAGCATTTT; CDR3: CASSLGENQPQHF
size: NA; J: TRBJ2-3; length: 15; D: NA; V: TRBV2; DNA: TGTGCCAGCAGTTCCCCGCCAGGGGCCACAGATACGCAGTATTTT; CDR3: CASSSPPGATDTQYF
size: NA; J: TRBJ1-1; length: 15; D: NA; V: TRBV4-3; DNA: TGCGCCAGCAGCCTTGGCCGGGGGGGGCTTCCTGAAGCTTTCTTT; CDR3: CASSLGRGGLPEAFF
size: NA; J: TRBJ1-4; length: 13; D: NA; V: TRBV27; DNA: TGTGCCAGCCGGGGAGGAGGTAGCGAAAAACTGTTTTTT; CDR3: CASRGGGSEKLFF
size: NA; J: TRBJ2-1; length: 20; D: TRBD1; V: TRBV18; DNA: TGTGCCAGCTCACCCATTTCCGGGACAGGGGTTCGGGAGGGAGTCAATGAGCAGTTCTTC; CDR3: CASSPISGTGVREGVNEQFF
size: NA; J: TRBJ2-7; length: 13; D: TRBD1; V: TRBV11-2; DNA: TGTGCCAGCAGCTTGGGACAGGGCGGCGAGCAGTACTTC; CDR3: CASSLGQGGEQYF
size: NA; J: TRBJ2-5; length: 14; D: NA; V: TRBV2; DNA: TGTGCCAGCAGTGAAGATGCGGGACGAGAGACCCAGTACTTC; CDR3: CASSEDAGRETQYF
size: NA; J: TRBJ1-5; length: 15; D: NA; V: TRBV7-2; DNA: TGTGCCAGCAGCTTATGGCCGGGTCTGGGCCAGCCCCAGCATTTT; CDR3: CASSLWPGLGQPQHF
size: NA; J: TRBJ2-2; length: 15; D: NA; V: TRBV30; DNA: TGTGCCTGGAGCCAGTCCGGCTCGAACACCGGGGAGCTGTTTTTT; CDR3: CAWSQSGSNTGELFF
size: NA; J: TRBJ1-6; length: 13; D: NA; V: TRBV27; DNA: TGTGCCAGCGGGACCCGGCGGGAGACACCCCTCCACTTT; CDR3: CASGTRRETPLHF
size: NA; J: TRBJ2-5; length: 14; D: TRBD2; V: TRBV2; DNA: TGTGCCAGCCCCGGGTTAGCGGGAGAAGAGACCCAGTACTTC; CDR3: CASPGLAGEETQYF
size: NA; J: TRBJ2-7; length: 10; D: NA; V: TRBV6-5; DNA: TGTGCCAGCAGTTACGAGGAGCAGTACTTC; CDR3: CASSYEEQYF
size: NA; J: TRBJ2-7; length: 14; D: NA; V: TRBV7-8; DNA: TGTGCCAGCAGCCCAGGACGGTGGGCCTACGAGCAGTACTTC; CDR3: CASSPGRWAYEQYF
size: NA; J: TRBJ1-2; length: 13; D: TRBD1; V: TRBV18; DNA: TGTGCCAGCTCACCAGACAGGGGGCGAGGCTACACCTTC; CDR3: CASSPDRGRGYTF
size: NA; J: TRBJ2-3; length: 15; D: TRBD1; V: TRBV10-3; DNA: TGTGCCATCAGATCGACAGGGGTAACGGCAGATACGCAGTATTTT; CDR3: CAIRSTGVTADTQYF
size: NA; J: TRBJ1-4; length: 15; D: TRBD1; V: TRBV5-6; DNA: TGTGCCAGCAGCGCCCGGACAGGTCTAAGTGAAAAACTGTTTTTT; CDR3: CASSARTGLSEKLFF
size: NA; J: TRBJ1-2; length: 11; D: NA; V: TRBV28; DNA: TGTGCTACCGGGACATCTTATGGCTACACCTTC; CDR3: CATGTSYGYTF
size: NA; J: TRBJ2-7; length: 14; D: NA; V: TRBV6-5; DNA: TGTGCCAGCAGTTACACTCTAAAGGGCGGCGAGCAGTACTTC; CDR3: CASSYTLKGGEQYF
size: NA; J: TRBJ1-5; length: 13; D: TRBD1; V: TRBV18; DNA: TGTGCCAGCTCAACGGGACAGAATCAGCCCCAGCATTTT; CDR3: CASSTGQNQPQHF
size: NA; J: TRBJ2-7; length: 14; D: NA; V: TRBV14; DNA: TGTGCCAGCAGCCAAGTTGGGTCTGAGGTAGAGCAGTACTTC; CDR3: CASSQVGSEVEQYF
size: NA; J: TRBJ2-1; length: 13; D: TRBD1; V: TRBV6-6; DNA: TGTGCCAGCAGGTACAGGGGCCCCAATGAGCAGTTCTTC; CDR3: CASRYRGPNEQFF
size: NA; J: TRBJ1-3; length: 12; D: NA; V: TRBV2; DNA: TGTGCCAGCAGTGTGCAGGCCAACACCATATATTTT; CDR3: CASSVQANTIYF
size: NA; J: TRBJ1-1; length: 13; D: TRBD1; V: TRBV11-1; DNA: TGTGCCAGCAGCTTAGACCAGGGGGTTATGGCTTTCTTT; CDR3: CASSLDQGVMAFF
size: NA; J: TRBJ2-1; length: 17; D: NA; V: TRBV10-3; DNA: TGTGCCATCAGTGATGTCGGATCCAGCGACTCCTACAATGAGCAGTTCTTC; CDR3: CAISDVGSSDSYNEQFF
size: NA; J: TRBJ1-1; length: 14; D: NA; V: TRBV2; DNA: TGTGCCAGCAGTGAAAGGCGGCTGAACACTGAAGCTTTCTTT; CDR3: CASSERRLNTEAFF
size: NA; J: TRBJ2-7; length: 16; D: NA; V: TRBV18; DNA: TGTGCCAGCTCCACGACCAGCTACGTAGCGGCCTACGAGCAGTACTTC; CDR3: CASSTTSYVAAYEQYF
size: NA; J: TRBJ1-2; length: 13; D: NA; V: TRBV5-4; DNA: TGTGCCAGCAGCTTGGTTGGCGGCTATGGCTACACCTTC; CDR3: CASSLVGGYGYTF
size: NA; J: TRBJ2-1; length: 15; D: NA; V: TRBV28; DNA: TGTGCCAGCACAAAGGGGGGGGGATCCTACAATGAGCAGTTCTTC; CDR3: CASTKGGGSYNEQFF